The 25 T cell receptor beta chains reported below all come from one sample, sequenced in a study of early T cells in non-severe SARS-CoV-2 infection. TCRdb redid the calling of the 5' RACE reads with MiXCR, one entry per CDR3 protein. The data show around 78,000 distinct CDR3 sequences, around 15% seen once. The source material was whole blood. These receptors came from an adult who was a healthcare worker with PCR-confirmed SARS-CoV-2 infection or an uninfected control (not recorded which).

This clonotype was observed a few times. This sequence joins TRBV7-2 and TRBJ2-5; 8 nucleotides agree with TRBD2. The V gene end was trimmed by 1 base and the J gene end by 0 bases; junction bases not matched to a gene: 10. The CDR3 has 18 residues. Germline CDR1 and CDR2: SGHTA and FQGNSA. Here the CDR3 reads CASSLGNMAGGYQETQYF. The DNA for the CDR3 is TGTGCCAGCAGCTTAGGAAATATGGCGGGGGGTTACCAAGAGACCCAGTACTTC.

This clonotype was picked up a small number of times. This chain joins TRBV6-1 and TRBJ2-1; a possible D gene is TRBD2 (6 bases). V was shortened by 6 bases and J by 4 bases, with 16 bases between the two germline ends. The CDR3 is 15 residues long. Looked up from germline, CDR1 is MNHNS and CDR2 is SASEGT. Written as DNA, the CDR3 is TGTGCCAGCAGCCCTGACGGAGGGGCTTACAATGAGCAGTTCTTC. This gives the protein CASSPDGGAYNEQFF.

This clonotype has more than one count but fewer than ten. The gene calls are TRBV3-1 and TRBJ2-5; no firm D call. The germline V gene has CDR1 LGHDT and CDR2 YNNKEL (reference sequence). The CDR3 is 17 residues long. V lost 3 bases, J lost 3 bases, and 20 bases lay in between. CDR3 sequence: CASSQVDNLLPEETQYF. In nucleotides, the CDR3 is TGTGCCAGCAGCCAGGTAGATAACCTCCTACCAGAAGAGACCCAGTACTTC.

The sample holds many counts of this clonotype. The V call is TRBV2, the J call TRBJ1-5, with D perhaps matching TRBD1 (6 bases). CDR1 SNHLY and CDR2 FYNNEI come from the germline V gene. V lost 0 bases, J lost 8 bases, and 11 bases lay in between. The CDR3 is 14 residues long. CDR3 sequence: CASSEALEGEPQHF. CDR3 DNA: TGTGCCAGCAGTGAAGCGCTTGAGGGGGAGCCCCAGCATTTT.

This chain joins TRBV20-1 and TRBJ1-2; no definite D call. This CDR3 has 12 residues. The V end lost 4 bases, the J end lost 8 bases, and 14 bases lay between the germline ends. CDR1 and CDR2 (germline): DFQATT, SNEGSKA (reference sequence). The CDR3 region has the DNA TGCAGTGCTAACTTCGCCCTGGGCGGCTACACCTTC. It is translated as CSANFALGGYTF.

V and J are TRBV11-3 and TRBJ2-7; TRBD2 is a possible D gene (6 bases). From germline, CDR1 is SGHNT and CDR2 YENEEA. Between the trimmed V and J ends, which lost 0 bases and 3 bases, there was a span of 6 bases. The CDR3 totals 13 residues. CDR3 residues: CASSLEGGYEQYF. The DNA of the CDR3 is TGTGCCAGCAGCTTAGAGGGGGGCTACGAGCAGTACTTC.

This clonotype was picked up many times. V is TRBV14 and J is TRBJ2-1; TRBD2 might be the D (6 bases). The germline CDR1 and CDR2 sequences are SGHDN and FVKESK. The V end was cut by 4 bases, the J end by 12 bases, with 16 bases between. CDR3 length: 13 residues. The CDR3 DNA reads TGTGCCAGCAGCCCCCGCGGGAATAGCGGGCAGTTCTTC. This translates into CASSPRGNSGQFF.

The chain has TRBV3-1 and TRBJ2-7; D remains ambiguous. This CDR3 has 13 amino acids. Looked up from germline, CDR1 is LGHDT and CDR2 is YNNKEL (reference sequence). V lost 5 bases and J lost 1, with 9 bases in between. CDR3 coding DNA: TGTGCCAGCAGCTACTTTGGATCCTACGAGCAGTACTTC. This encodes CASSYFGSYEQYF.

This chain links TRBV19 with TRBJ2-3; no clear D gene. Trimming shortened V by 4 bases and J by 4 bases, and 9 bases separated the two germline ends. The CDR3 spans 13 residues. CDR1 and CDR2 (germline): LNHDA, SQIVND (reference sequence). CDR3 residues: CASSTGLADTQYF. The DNA of the CDR3 is TGTGCCAGTAGTACCGGGTTAGCAGATACGCAGTATTTT.

This rearrangement joins TRBV20-1 to TRBJ2-1, with no clear D. Germline V CDR1 and CDR2: DFQATT, SNEGSKA (reference sequence). This CDR3 has 12 residues. V lost 6 bases and J lost 8, with 14 bases in between. In nucleotides, the CDR3 is TGCAGTGCCGGAAAAAGTGGGGATGAGCAGTTCTTC. Residues: CSAGKSGDEQFF.

This clonotype was seen only a few times. Sequence at one end of the junction differs from germline and may be a read error. The rearrangement joins TRBV7-3 to TRBJ2-1, with 8 bases fitting TRBD1. The germline V gene has CDR1 SGHTA and CDR2 FQGTGA. This CDR3 is 12 amino acids long. The CDR3 sequence: CVSRQGALEQFF. The CDR3 DNA follows: TGTGTCAGCAGGCAGGGGGCGTTGGAGCAGTTCTTC.

The sample holds a few counts of this clonotype. V gene TRBV6-5 combines with J gene TRBJ1-5; D uncertain. The CDR3 consists of 13 residues. The V gene lost 0 bases and the J gene lost 5 bases, with 5 bases spanning the gap. Germline V gene sequence: CDR1 MNHEY, CDR2 SVGAGI. The CDR3 sequence: CASSYSQDQPQHF. The CDR3 coding sequence is TGTGCCAGCAGTTACTCGCAAGATCAGCCCCAGCATTTT.

This clonotype was detected ten times or more. The V call is TRBV11-3, the J call TRBJ2-2, with 11 bases aligning to TRBD2. Germline loops: CDR1 SGHNT, CDR2 YENEEA. The V and J ends lost 5 bases and 4 bases, in that order; junction bases with no gene match: 9. This CDR3 has 17 residues. The CDR3 region has the DNA TGTGCCAGCAGCGAAGAGTCTAGCGGGAGGATCACCGGGGAGCTGTTTTTT. Translated: CASSEESSGRITGELFF.

In this sample, this clonotype turned up many times. This chain uses TRBV4-1 with TRBJ2-2; no definite D call. Germline CDR1 and CDR2: MGHRA and YSYEKL. The CDR3 consists of 16 residues. Between the trimmed V and J ends, which lost 1 base and 1 base, there was a span of 10 bases. CDR3 in DNA: TGCGCCAGCAGCCAAGGCCCGGTCGAGAACACCGGGGAGCTGTTTTTT. Protein sequence: CASSQGPVENTGELFF.

This chain joins TRBV9 and TRBJ1-6; 9 bases are shared with TRBD1. V was clipped by 3 bases and J by 9 bases; unmatched bases: 4. From germline, CDR1 is SGDLS and CDR2 YYNGEE. The CDR3 length is 14 residues. The DNA of the CDR3 is TGTGCCAGCAGCGCACGGACAGGGGTTTCACCCCTCCACTTT. It specifies CASSARTGVSPLHF.

At least ten counts were recorded for this clonotype. The chain combines TRBV7-3 with TRBJ2-7; D not resolved. Germline lookup yields CDR1 SGHTA and CDR2 FQGTGA. CDR3 length: 15 amino acids. V lost 2 bases and J lost 0, with 11 bases in between. The DNA for the CDR3 is TGTGCCAGCAGCTTAGCCTGGGGATCCTCCTACGAGCAGTACTTC. Protein: CASSLAWGSSYEQYF.

This clonotype was recorded a few times. The CDR3 DNA reads as TGTGCCAGCTCACCACAGGGGTCGGGCTTTGAGCCTTTCTTT. Encoded protein: CASSPQGSGFEPFF. The chain carries TRBV18 and TRBJ1-1, with D possibly being TRBD1 (5 bases). The germline V gene encodes CDR1 KGHSH and CDR2 LQKENI. V gave up 1 base and J gave up 12 bases, with 18 bases separating them. CDR3 length: 14 residues.

In its sample, this clonotype was seen a few times. The gene calls are TRBV19 and TRBJ1-2; 7 bases map to TRBD1. The CDR3 is 15 amino acids. V was clipped by 5 bases and J by 2 bases; unmatched bases: 8. The germline gives CDR1 LNHDA, CDR2 SQIVND (reference sequence). CDR3 sequence reads: CASSYPGQLNYGYTF. Written as DNA, the CDR3 is TGTGCCAGTAGTTACCCGGGACAGCTCAACTATGGCTACACCTTC. Together with reference TRBV19 and TRBJ1-2, the CDR3 gives the full variable domain: DGGITQSPKYLFRKEGQNVTLSCEQNLNHDAMYWYRQDPGQGLRLIYYSQIVNDFQKGDIAEGYSVSREKKESFPLTVTSAQKNPTAFYLCASSYPGQLNYGYTFGSGTRLTVV.

This clonotype was observed a handful of times. This chain joins TRBV7-2 and TRBJ1-1; unclear D gene. Trimming took 6 bases from V and 3 from J, leaving 11 bases between them. Germline-derived CDR1 and CDR2 are SGHTA and FQGNSA. This CDR3 contains 13 residues. The CDR3 region is CASRSNLDTEAFF. The CDR3 DNA sequence: TGTGCCAGCAGATCAAACCTGGACACTGAAGCTTTCTTT.

Many counts were recorded for this clonotype. V usage is TRBV18 and J usage is TRBJ2-7; 9 nucleotides agree with TRBD1. The CDR3 totals 14 residues. The junction had 4 bases not matched to a gene; V was cut back by 1 base and J by 6 bases. Germline-derived CDR1 and CDR2 are KGHSH and LQKENI. As DNA, the CDR3 is TGTGCCAGCTCACCACGAGGGGACAGGGCCGAGCAGTACTTC. The encoded protein is CASSPRGDRAEQYF.

In its sample, this clonotype was seen many times. The CDR3 DNA reads TGCGCCAGCAGCTCACGGACAGGGAGGGAAGAGACCCAGTACTTC. Translating it yields CASSSRTGREETQYF. The V call is TRBV5-1, the J call TRBJ2-5, with a possible D match to TRBD1 (8 bases). Germline CDR1 reads SGHRS; CDR2 reads YFSETQ. The CDR3 consists of 15 residues. Trimming shortened V by 3 bases and J by 3 bases, and 15 bases separated the two germline ends.

V usage is TRBV5-1 and J usage is TRBJ2-6; D remains unclear. The length of the CDR3 is 15 residues. V lost 2 bases to trimming and J lost 0 bases, with 6 bases between them. Germline V gives CDR1 SGHRS, CDR2 YFSETQ. CDR3 sequence (DNA): TGCGCCAGCAGCTTTTTACCCTCTGGGGCCAACGTCCTGACTTTC. It codes for CASSFLPSGANVLTF.

The chain recombines TRBV11-1 with TRBJ1-1, with TRBD1 as a possible D gene (5 bases). This CDR3 region has 11 residues. The germline V gene encodes CDR1 SGHAT and CDR2 FQDESV (reference sequence). V lost 11 bases to trimming and J lost 8 bases, with 15 bases between them. This CDR3 is CAATGGNEAFF. The DNA for the CDR3 is TGTGCCGCTACTGGGGGGAACGAAGCTTTCTTT.

This clonotype has only a few counts. The gene calls are TRBV7-6 and TRBJ1-4; 7 nucleotides align to TRBD1. The CDR3 is made up of 16 amino acids. V lost 5 bases to trimming and J lost 7 bases; unmatched junction nucleotides: 13. In germline, CDR1 is SGHVS, CDR2 FNYEAQ. The CDR3 DNA follows: TGTGCCAGCAGCCCGAGGAGGGGGCTGGGAGGTGAAAAACTGTTTTTT. Amino acid sequence: CASSPRRGLGGEKLFF.

This clonotype has a count of ten or more. V and J are TRBV4-1 and TRBJ2-7; maybe TRBD1 (6 bases). This CDR3 contains 15 residues. Per the germline V gene, CDR1 is MGHRA and CDR2 is YSYEKL. Trimming took off 1 base at V and 1 base at J, with 11 bases between the two ends. In DNA, the CDR3 is TGCGCCAGCAGCCAAGGAGGGGGTGCGTCCTACGAGCAGTACTTC. Protein: CASSQGGGASYEQYF.